Shown below are 23 T cell receptor beta chains from a single sample sequenced in a study of identifying expanded T cells in peripheral blood. Profiling relied on immunoSEQ multiplex PCR, and the TCRdb table lists in-frame clones only, not all of them. The sample contains some 100,000 clones, around 90% of which appear only once. Sequenced input: blood. The receptors stem from a person aged 18-70 years in good health.

As for this clone: The junction departs from germline at one end; a sequencing error may be responsible. The V call is TRBV28, the J call TRBJ2-4; D call uncertain. CDR3 size: 12 residues. Germline V gene sequence: CDR1 MDHEN, CDR2 SYDVKM. CDR3 nucleotide sequence: TGTGCCAGCAGTTTACCGAAAAGCATTCAGTACTTC. Protein: CASSLPKSIQYF. Full variable domain (rest looked up from reference TRBV28 and TRBJ2-4): DVKVTQSSRYLVKRTGEKVFLECVQDMDHENMFWYRQDPGLGLRLIYFSYDVKMKEKGDIPEGYSVSREKKERFSLILESASTNQTSMYLCASSLPKSIQYFGAGTRLSVL.

V usage is TRBV6-5 and J usage is TRBJ2-5; 7 bases align to TRBD1. V was pared by 2 bases and J by 4 bases, with 4 bases of the junction left unmatched. This CDR3 has 14 amino acids. Germline V CDR1 and CDR2: MNHEY, SVGAGI. The CDR3 DNA sequence: TGTGCCAGCAGTTACAGGTCAGGGGGAGAGACCCAGTACTTC. Translation gives CASSYRSGGETQYF.

This clone showed up just a few times. V is TRBV4-1 and J is TRBJ2-3; 13 nucleotides agree with TRBD2. Germline V gene lookup returns CDR1 MGHRA and CDR2 YSYEKL. With 0 bases clipped from V and 5 bases from J, the junction kept 8 bases outside the gene matches. CDR3 length: 18 residues. The CDR3 sequence is CASSQDRTSGGVRDTQYF. For the CDR3, the DNA is TGCGCCAGCAGCCAAGATCGAACTAGCGGGGGGGTGAGAGATACGCAGTATTTT.

The chain combines TRBV10-3 with TRBJ1-5, with TRBD1 matching over 7 bases. Germline V gene data show CDR1 as ENHRY and CDR2 as SYGVKD. After removal of 4 bases from V and 2 bases from J, the junction contained 8 bases not matched to a gene. The CDR3 consists of 16 residues. The CDR3 bases are TGTGCCATCAGTGCATCGTCGCAGGGGGGCAATCAGCCCCAGCATTTT. As protein: CAISASSQGGNQPQHF.

The rearrangement uses TRBV7-2 and TRBJ2-4; 7 bases agree with TRBD1. The CDR3 length is 15 residues. Germline CDR1 SGHTA, CDR2 FQGNSA. V lost 5 bases to trimming and J lost 8 bases; unmatched junction nucleotides: 12. The CDR3 sequence is CASSPTGAQGDIQYF. CDR3 bases: TGTGCCAGCAGCCCAACTGGAGCCCAGGGGGACATTCAGTACTTC.

This clone appeared once. The chain links TRBV5-6 to TRBJ2-7, with D possibly matching TRBD1 (6 bases). CDR1 is SGHDT, CDR2 YYEEEE, per germline. The CDR3 length is 14 residues. The V gene lost 4 bases and the J gene lost 4 bases, with 15 bases spanning the gap. CDR3 in DNA: TGTGCCAGCAGCCTGACAGGTTTCGCTTACGAGCAGTACTTC. Translating gives CASSLTGFAYEQYF.

The rearrangement links TRBV27 to TRBJ1-3; TRBD1 matches 8 bases. The CDR3 sequence is 14 residues long. CDR1 and CDR2 from the germline V gene are MNHEY and SMNVEV (reference sequence). Trimming at V came to 5 bases and at J to 7 bases, leaving 7 bases not matched to a gene. CDR3 sequence reads: CASSPLQGANTIYF. CDR3 coding DNA: TGTGCCAGCAGTCCTCTCCAGGGGGCTAACACCATATATTTT.

This chain joins TRBV5-1 and TRBJ2-3; 9 bases align to TRBD1. The CDR3 runs 14 residues. V trimming: 8 bases; J trimming: 1 base; junction bases outside the gene matches: 5. Germline V gene lookup returns CDR1 SGHRS and CDR2 YFSETQ. DNA for the CDR3: TGCGCCAGTTCGAGACAGGGGGGCACAGATACGCAGTATTTT. It codes for CASSRQGGTDTQYF.

Only one count was recorded for this clone. The chain carries TRBV27 and TRBJ1-1; no clear D. CDR3 length: 13 amino acids. Germline V gene lookup returns CDR1 MNHEY and CDR2 SMNVEV (reference sequence). V lost 1 base and J lost 8, with 11 bases in between. The CDR3 DNA reads as TGTGCCAGCAGTTTATATCTCCAGGAAGAAGCTTTCTTT. This encodes CASSLYLQEEAFF.

V usage is TRBV6-5 and J usage is TRBJ1-4, with a possible D match to TRBD1 (6 bases). With 2 bases removed from V and 8 bases from J, the gap between germline ends came to 12 bases. The CDR3 is 14 residues long. Germline lookup yields CDR1 MNHEY and CDR2 SVGAGI. CDR3 region: CASSYGQGREKLFF. CDR3 in DNA: TGTGCCAGCAGTTACGGGCAGGGGCGGGAAAAACTGTTTTTT.

This clone was counted once. The J gene is TRBJ2-7, the V gene TRBV5-6, with a possible D match to TRBD2 (5 bases). Trimming cost V 1 base and J 7 bases, with 9 bases left between them. Germline assignment: CDR1 SGHDT and CDR2 YYEEEE. The CDR3 runs to 12 residues. CDR3 sequence reads: CASSLYRGEQYF. The CDR3, as DNA: TGTGCCAGCAGCTTGTACCGCGGGGAGCAGTACTTC.

The chain recombines TRBV28 with TRBJ2-6; D is unclear. V was trimmed by 5 bases and J by 1 base, leaving 6 bases between them. The CDR3 length is 14 residues. Germline CDR1 MDHEN, CDR2 SYDVKM. The CDR3 protein is CASSKDSGANVLTF. As DNA, the CDR3 is TGTGCCAGCAGTAAGGATTCTGGGGCCAACGTCCTGACTTTC.

The chain joins TRBV5-6 to TRBJ2-5; 12 nucleotides agree with TRBD2. CDR3 size: 15 residues. With 6 bases clipped from V and 5 bases from J, the junction kept 8 bases outside the gene matches. Germline-derived CDR1 and CDR2 are SGHDT and YYEEEE. The chain's CDR3 is CASNPSGGAWETQYF. DNA of the CDR3: TGTGCCAGCAACCCTAGCGGGGGGGCCTGGGAGACCCAGTACTTC.

V usage is TRBV11-3 and J usage is TRBJ1-1; a possible D gene is TRBD1 (6 bases). Germline assignment: CDR1 SGHNT and CDR2 YENEEA. The CDR3 loop spans 14 amino acids. Trimming pared 3 bases from V and 2 bases from J, leaving 10 bases between. CDR3: CASSLSGTNTEAFF. CDR3 DNA sequence: TGTGCCAGCAGCTTGTCCGGGACAAACACTGAAGCTTTCTTT.

This chain links TRBV9 with TRBJ2-1; D is undetermined. CDR1 is SGDLS and CDR2 is YYNGEE in the germline V gene. Trimming pared 0 bases from V and 3 bases from J, leaving 10 bases between. This CDR3 region has 15 residues. The CDR3 loop reads CASSVDPAFYNEQFF. The CDR3 DNA follows: TGTGCCAGCAGCGTAGACCCCGCTTTCTACAATGAGCAGTTCTTC.

The chain uses TRBV19 and TRBJ1-6; no clear D gene. CDR3 length equals 16 residues. Germline CDR1 LNHDA, CDR2 SQIVND (reference sequence). The ends were cut back, 6 bases at V and 0 bases at J, with 12 bases in the middle. The CDR3 DNA reads TGTGCCAGTAGACTGGGAGGGAGCTCCTATAATTCACCCCTCCACTTT. Its translation is CASRLGGSSYNSPLHF.

The chain couples TRBV4-3 to TRBJ2-3; D is perhaps TRBD2 (6 bases). CDR3 size: 14 residues. Germline CDR1 and CDR2: LGHNA and YSLEER. V dropped 2 bases and J dropped 6 bases, with 12 bases sitting between them. The CDR3 sequence is CASSQRGLTDTQYF. In nucleotides, the CDR3 is TGCGCCAGCAGCCAACGGGGACTCACGGATACGCAGTATTTT.

The chain employs TRBV18 and TRBJ2-1; 8 bases are shared with TRBD2. From germline, CDR1 is KGHSH and CDR2 LQKENI. V lost 3 bases, J lost 0 bases, and 16 bases stayed unmatched. The CDR3 has 20 residues. CDR3 DNA sequence: TGTGCCAGCTCACCCCGCTCCAGCCTAGCGGGCGACAGCTCCTACAATGAGCAGTTCTTC. Protein product: CASSPRSSLAGDSSYNEQFF.

The chain uses TRBV5-1 and TRBJ2-7; no firm D call. Germline V gene sequence: CDR1 SGHRS, CDR2 YFSETQ. V was trimmed by 0 bases and J by 0 bases, leaving 10 bases between them. The CDR3 runs to 15 residues. The CDR3: CASSLDSVNSYEQYF. In DNA form, the CDR3 reads TGCGCCAGCAGCTTGGATTCCGTTAACTCCTACGAGCAGTACTTC.

The V and J genes are TRBV4-3 and TRBJ1-5; D uncertain. Trimming shortened V by 4 bases and J by 3 bases, and 13 bases separated the two germline ends. This CDR3 is built from 15 residues. Germline CDR1 reads LGHNA; CDR2 reads YSLEER. CDR3 sequence reads: CASSRYMGPNQPQHF. The CDR3 DNA reads TGCGCCAGCAGCCGTTACATGGGCCCCAATCAGCCCCAGCATTTT.

The V and J genes are TRBV7-9 and TRBJ1-2; TRBD1 matches 12 bases. The J segment lost 6 bases and the V segment lost 3 bases, leaving 5 bases of the junction unmatched. The CDR3 has 15 amino acids. Germline lookup yields CDR1 SEHNR and CDR2 FQNEAQ (reference sequence). CDR3 loop: CASSFGTGGADGYTF. Here the CDR3 DNA reads TGTGCCAGCAGCTTTGGGACAGGGGGCGCCGATGGCTACACCTTC.

This rearrangement joins TRBV7-2 to TRBJ2-6; D unclear. The V gene's germline CDR1 is SGHTA and CDR2 FQGNSA. The CDR3 has 13 amino acids. V was pared by 8 bases and J by 0 bases, with 5 bases between. CDR3 loop: CASRFSGANVLTF. The CDR3 DNA sequence: TGTGCCAGCCGTTTCTCTGGGGCCAACGTCCTGACTTTC.

The chain employs TRBV4-3 and TRBJ1-6; no definite D call. This CDR3 is 18 amino acids long. Germline V lookup: CDR1 LGHNA, CDR2 YSLEER. The germline V and J ends were trimmed by 2 bases and 0 bases, with 14 bases remaining between them. Here the CDR3 DNA reads TGCGCCAGCAGCCAAAAATCCGGGCTGAGCTCCTATAATTCACCCCTCCACTTT. Amino acids: CASSQKSGLSSYNSPLHF.